This T cell receptor beta chain was obtained from a study of response to subunit inactivated influenza vaccine. Study observations and caveats: Few additional T cells are recruited per seasonal influenza vaccination, authors suggested.

Notes on this clonotype: Its specificity is unknown.

Germline V gene data show CDR1 as MDHEN and CDR2 as SYDVKM. This CDR3 spans 13 amino acids. V gave up 7 bases and J gave up 5 bases; unmatched junction bases: 4. MiXCR was run by TCRdb on the RT-PCR reads, yielding one entry per CDR3 protein. The profile shows a few hundred thousand distinct CDR3 sequences, 9.5% to 12% of them singletons. The specimen was PBMCs from blood, collected more than 35 days after vaccination. The rearrangement links TRBV28 to TRBJ1-4, with 7 bases that match TRBD1. This sequence was found in a man between 45 and 60 years old who received an inactivated influenza vaccine. The CDR3 nucleotides read TGTGCCAGCAAGGGGACAGTCAATGAAAAACTGTTTTTT. As protein: CASKGTVNEKLFF.